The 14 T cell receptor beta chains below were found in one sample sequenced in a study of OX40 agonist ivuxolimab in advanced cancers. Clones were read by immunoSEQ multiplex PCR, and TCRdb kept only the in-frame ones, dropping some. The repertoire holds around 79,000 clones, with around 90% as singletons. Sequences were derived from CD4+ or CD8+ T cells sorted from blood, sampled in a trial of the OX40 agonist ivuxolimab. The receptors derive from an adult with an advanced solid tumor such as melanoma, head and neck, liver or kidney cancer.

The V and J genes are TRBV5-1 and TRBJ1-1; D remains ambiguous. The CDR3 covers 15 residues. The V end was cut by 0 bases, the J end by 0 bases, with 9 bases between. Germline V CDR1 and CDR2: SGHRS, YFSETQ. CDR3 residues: CASSLAPGVNTEAFF. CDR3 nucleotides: TGCGCCAGCAGCTTGGCCCCCGGGGTGAACACTGAAGCTTTCTTT.

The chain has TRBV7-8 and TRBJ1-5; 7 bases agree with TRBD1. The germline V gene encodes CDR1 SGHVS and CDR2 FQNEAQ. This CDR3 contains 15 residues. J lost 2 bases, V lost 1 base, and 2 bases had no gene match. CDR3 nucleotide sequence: TGTGCCAGCAGCTTAGGAGACAGGGGCAATCAGCCCCAGCATTTT. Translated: CASSLGDRGNQPQHF.

CDR3 sequence reads: CASRPSEGAQAFF. In DNA, the CDR3 is TGTGCCAGCAGACCAAGCGAGGGGGCGCAAGCTTTCTTT. The rearrangement joins TRBV6-6 to TRBJ1-1; 7 bases line up with TRBD1. V dropped 6 bases and J dropped 9; count of bases not matched to a gene: 10. The CDR3 has 13 residues. Germline values: CDR1 MNHNY, CDR2 SVGAGI (reference sequence).

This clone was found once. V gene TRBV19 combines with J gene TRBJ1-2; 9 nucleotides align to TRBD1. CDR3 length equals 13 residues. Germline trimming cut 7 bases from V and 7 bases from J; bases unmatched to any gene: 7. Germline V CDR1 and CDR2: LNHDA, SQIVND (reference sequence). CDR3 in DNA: TGTGCCAGTAACCCCGGGACAGGGATTGGCTACACCTTC. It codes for CASNPGTGIGYTF.

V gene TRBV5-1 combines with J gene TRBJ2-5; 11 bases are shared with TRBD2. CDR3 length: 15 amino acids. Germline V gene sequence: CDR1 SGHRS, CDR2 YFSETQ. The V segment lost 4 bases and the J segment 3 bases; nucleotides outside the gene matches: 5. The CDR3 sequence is CASSRGTSGKETQYF. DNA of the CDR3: TGCGCCAGCAGCCGGGGGACTAGCGGAAAAGAGACCCAGTACTTC.

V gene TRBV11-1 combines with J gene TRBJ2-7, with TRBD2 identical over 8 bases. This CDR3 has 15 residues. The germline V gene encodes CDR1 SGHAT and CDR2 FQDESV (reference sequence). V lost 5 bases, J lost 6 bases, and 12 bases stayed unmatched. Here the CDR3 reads CASSEIGLALGEQYF. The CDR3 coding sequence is TGTGCCAGCAGCGAAATCGGACTAGCTCTTGGCGAGCAGTACTTC.

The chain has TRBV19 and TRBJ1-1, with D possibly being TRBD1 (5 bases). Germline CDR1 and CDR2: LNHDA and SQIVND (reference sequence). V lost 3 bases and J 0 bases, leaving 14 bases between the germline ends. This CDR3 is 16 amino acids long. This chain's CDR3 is CASSIRAGRMNTEAFF. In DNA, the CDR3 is TGTGCCAGTAGTATTCGGGCAGGGAGGATGAACACTGAAGCTTTCTTT. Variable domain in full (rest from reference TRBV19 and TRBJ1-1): DGGITQSPKYLFRKEGQNVTLSCEQNLNHDAMYWYRQDPGQGLRLIYYSQIVNDFQKGDIAEGYSVSREKKESFPLTVTSAQKNPTAFYLCASSIRAGRMNTEAFFGQGTRLTVV.

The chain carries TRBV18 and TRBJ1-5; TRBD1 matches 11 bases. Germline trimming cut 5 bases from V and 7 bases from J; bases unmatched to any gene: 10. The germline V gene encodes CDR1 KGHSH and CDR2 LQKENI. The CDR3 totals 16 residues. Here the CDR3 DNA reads TGTGCCAGCTCAACCCGGACAGGGGGCGTCGAACAGCCCCAGCATTTT. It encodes CASSTRTGGVEQPQHF.

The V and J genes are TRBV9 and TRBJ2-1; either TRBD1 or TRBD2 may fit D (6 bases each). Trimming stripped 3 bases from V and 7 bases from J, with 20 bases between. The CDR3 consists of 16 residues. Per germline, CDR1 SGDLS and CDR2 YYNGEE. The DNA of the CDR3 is TGTGCCAGCAGCGCCAGCACTAGCTCCCAGGGGAATGAGCAGTTCTTC. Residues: CASSASTSSQGNEQFF.

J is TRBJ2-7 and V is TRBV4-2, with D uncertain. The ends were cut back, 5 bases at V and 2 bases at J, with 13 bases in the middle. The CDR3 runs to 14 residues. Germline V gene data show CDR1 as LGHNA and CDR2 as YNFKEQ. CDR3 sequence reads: CASSVGPDTYEQYF. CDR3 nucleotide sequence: TGTGCCAGCAGCGTCGGACCGGATACCTACGAGCAGTACTTC.

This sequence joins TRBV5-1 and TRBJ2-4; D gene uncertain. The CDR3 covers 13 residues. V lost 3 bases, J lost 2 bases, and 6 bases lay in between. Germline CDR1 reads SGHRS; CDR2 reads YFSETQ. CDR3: CASSSDTKNIQYF. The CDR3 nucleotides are TGCGCCAGCAGCTCGGATACCAAAAACATTCAGTACTTC.

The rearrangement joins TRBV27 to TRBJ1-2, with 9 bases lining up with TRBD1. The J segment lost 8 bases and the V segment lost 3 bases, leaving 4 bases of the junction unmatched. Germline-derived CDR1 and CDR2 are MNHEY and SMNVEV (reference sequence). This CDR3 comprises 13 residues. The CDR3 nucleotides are TGTGCCAGCAGTTTCGGGACAGGGTGGGGCTACACCTTC. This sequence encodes CASSFGTGWGYTF.

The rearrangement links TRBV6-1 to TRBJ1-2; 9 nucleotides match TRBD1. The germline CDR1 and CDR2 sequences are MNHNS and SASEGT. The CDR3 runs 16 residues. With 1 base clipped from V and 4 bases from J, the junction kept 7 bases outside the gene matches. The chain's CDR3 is CASSEGGTGNLYGYTF. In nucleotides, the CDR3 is TGTGCCAGCAGTGAAGGAGGGACAGGGAACCTCTATGGCTACACCTTC.

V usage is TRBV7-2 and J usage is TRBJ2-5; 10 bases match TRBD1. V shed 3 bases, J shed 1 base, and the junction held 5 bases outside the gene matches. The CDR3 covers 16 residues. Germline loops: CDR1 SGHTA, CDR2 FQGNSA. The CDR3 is CASSFIWTGGQETQYF. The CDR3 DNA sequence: TGTGCCAGCAGCTTTATCTGGACAGGGGGCCAAGAGACCCAGTACTTC.